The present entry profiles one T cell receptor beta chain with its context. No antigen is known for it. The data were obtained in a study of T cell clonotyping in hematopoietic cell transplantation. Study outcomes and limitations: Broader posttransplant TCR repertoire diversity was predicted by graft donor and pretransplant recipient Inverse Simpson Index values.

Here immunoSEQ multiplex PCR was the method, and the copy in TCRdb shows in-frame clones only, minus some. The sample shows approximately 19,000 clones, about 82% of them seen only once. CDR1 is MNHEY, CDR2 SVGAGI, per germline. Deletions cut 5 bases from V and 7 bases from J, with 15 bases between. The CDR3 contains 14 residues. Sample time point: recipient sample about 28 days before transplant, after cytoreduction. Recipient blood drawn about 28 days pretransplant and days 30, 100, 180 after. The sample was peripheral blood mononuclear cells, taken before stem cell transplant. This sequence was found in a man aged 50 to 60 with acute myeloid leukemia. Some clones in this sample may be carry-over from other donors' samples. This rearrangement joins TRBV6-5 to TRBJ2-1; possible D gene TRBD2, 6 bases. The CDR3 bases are TGTGCCAGCAGTGAGACTAGGTTCGGGAATGAGCAGTTCTTC. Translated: CASSETRFGNEQFF.